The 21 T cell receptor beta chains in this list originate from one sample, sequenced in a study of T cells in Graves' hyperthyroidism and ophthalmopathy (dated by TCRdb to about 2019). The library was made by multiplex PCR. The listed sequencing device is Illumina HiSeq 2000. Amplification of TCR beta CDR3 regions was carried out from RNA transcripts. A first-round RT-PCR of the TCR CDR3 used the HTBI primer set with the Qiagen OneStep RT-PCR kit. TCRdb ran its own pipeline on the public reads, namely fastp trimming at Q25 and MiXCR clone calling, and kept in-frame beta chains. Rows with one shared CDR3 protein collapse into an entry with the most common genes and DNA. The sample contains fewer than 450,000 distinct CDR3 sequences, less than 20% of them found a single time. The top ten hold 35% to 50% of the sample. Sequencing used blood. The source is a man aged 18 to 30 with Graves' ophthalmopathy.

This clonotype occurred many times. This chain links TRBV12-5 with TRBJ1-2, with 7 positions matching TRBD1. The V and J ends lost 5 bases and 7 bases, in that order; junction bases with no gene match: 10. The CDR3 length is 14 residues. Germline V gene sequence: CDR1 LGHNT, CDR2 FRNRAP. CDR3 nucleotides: TGTGCTAGTGGTCGGGACAGCCCTTTGGGTGGCTACACCTTC. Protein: CASGRDSPLGGYTF.

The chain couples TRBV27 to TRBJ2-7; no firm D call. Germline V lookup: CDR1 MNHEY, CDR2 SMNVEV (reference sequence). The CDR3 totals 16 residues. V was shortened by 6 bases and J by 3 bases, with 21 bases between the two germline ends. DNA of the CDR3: TGTGCCAGCAGCGTAAGTGAACTCCCACAACTCTACGAGCAGTACTTC. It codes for CASSVSELPQLYEQYF.

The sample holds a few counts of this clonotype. The CDR3 loop is CSAGQGNQPQHF. The CDR3 bases are TGCAGTGCGGGACAGGGCAATCAGCCCCAGCATTTT. V is TRBV20-1 and J is TRBJ1-5, with 8 bases matching TRBD1. The CDR3 runs 12 residues. From germline, CDR1 is DFQATT and CDR2 SNEGSKA (reference sequence). V lost 6 bases and J lost 2; bases outside the gene matches: 0.

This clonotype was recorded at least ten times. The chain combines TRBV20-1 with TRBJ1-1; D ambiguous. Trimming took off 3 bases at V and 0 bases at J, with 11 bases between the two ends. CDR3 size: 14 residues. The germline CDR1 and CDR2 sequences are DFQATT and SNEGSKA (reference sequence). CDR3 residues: CSASSGSMNTEAFF. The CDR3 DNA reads TGCAGTGCTAGTTCGGGGTCTATGAACACTGAAGCTTTCTTT.

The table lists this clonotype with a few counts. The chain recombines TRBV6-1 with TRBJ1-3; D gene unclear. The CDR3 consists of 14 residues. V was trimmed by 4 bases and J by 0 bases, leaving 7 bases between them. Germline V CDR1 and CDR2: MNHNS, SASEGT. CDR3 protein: CASSVTHSGNTIYF. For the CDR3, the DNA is TGTGCCAGCAGTGTAACCCACTCTGGAAACACCATATATTTT.

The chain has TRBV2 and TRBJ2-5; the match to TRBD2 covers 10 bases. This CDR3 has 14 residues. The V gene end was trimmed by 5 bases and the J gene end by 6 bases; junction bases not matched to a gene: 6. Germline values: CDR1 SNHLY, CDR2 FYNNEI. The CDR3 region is CASSPAGGLKTQYF. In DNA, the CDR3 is TGTGCCAGCAGTCCAGCGGGGGGGCTGAAGACCCAGTACTTC.

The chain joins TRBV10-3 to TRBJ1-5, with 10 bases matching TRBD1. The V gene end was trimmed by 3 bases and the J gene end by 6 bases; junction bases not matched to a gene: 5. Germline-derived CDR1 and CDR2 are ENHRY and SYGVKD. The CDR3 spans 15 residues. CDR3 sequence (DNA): TGTGCCATCAGTGACGACAGGGGGCTGGGTCAGCCCCAGCATTTT. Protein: CAISDDRGLGQPQHF.

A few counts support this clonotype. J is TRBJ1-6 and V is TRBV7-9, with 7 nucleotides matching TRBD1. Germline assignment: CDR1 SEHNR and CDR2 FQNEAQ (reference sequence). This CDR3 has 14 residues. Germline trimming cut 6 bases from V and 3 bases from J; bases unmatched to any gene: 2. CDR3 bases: TGTGCCAGCAGGGGGACAGACTATAATTCACCCCTCCACTTT. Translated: CASRGTDYNSPLHF. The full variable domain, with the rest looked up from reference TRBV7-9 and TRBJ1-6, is DTGVSQNPRHKITKRGQNVTFRCDPISEHNRLYWYRQTLGQGPEFLTYFQNEAQLEKSRLLSDRFSAERPKGSFSTLEIQRTEQGDSAMYLCASRGTDYNSPLHFGNGTRLTVT.

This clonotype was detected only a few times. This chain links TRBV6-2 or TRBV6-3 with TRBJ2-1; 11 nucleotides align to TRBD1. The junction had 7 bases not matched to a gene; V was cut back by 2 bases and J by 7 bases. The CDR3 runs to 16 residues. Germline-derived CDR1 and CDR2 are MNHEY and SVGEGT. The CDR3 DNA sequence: TGTGCCAGCAGTTACCCCCCGGGGACAGGGGGTAATGAGCAGTTCTTC. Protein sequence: CASSYPPGTGGNEQFF.

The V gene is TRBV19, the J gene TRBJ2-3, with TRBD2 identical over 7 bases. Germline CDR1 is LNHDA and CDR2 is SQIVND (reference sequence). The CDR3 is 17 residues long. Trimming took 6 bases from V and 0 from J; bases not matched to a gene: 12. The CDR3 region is CASSPGLSGGSTDTQYF. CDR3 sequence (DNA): TGTGCCAGTAGCCCGGGACTATCGGGGGGAAGCACAGATACGCAGTATTTT.

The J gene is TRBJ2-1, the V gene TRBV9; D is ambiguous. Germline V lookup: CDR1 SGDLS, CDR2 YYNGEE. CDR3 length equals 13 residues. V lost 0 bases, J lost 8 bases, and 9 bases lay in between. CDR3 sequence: CASSVDLFDEQFF. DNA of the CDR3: TGTGCCAGCAGCGTAGACCTTTTCGATGAGCAGTTCTTC. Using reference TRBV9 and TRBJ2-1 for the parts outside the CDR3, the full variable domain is DSGVTQTPKHLITATGQRVTLRCSPRSGDLSVYWYQQSLDQGLQFLIQYYNGEERAKGNILERFSAQQFPDLHSELNLSSLELGDSALYFCASSVDLFDEQFFGPGTRLTVL.

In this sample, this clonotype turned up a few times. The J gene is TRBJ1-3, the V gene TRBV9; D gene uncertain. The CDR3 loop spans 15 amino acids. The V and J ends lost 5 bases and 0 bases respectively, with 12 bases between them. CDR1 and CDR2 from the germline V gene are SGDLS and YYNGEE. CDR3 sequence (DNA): TGTGCCAGCAGAGCCGACCGGTCCTCTGGAAACACCATATATTTT. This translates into CASRADRSSGNTIYF. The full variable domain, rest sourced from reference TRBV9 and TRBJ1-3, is DSGVTQTPKHLITATGQRVTLRCSPRSGDLSVYWYQQSLDQGLQFLIQYYNGEERAKGNILERFSAQQFPDLHSELNLSSLELGDSALYFCASRADRSSGNTIYFGEGSWLTVV.

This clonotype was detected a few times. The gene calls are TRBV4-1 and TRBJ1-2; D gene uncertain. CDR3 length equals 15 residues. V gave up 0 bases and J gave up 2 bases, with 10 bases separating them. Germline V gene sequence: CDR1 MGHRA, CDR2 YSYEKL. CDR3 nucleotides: TGCGCCAGCAGCCAAGATCTAGACAAGAACTATGGCTACACCTTC. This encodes CASSQDLDKNYGYTF.

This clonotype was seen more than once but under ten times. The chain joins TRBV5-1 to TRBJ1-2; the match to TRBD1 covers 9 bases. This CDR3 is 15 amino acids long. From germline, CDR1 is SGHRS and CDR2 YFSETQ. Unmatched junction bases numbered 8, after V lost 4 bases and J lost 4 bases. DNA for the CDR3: TGCGCCAGCAGCCCTTGGACAGGGGATGTCTATGGCTACACCTTC. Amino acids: CASSPWTGDVYGYTF.

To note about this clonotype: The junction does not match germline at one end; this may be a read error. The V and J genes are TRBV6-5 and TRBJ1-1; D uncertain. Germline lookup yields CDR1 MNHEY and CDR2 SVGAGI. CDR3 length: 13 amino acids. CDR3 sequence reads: CASSYGVGTEASF. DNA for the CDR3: TGTGCCAGCAGTTATGGGGTTGGCACTGAAGCTTCCTTT.

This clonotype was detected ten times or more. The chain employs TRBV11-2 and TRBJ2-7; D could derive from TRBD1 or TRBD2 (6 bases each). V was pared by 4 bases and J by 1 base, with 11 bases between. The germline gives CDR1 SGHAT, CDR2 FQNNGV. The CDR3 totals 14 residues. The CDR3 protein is CASSWGAGSYEQYF. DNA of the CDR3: TGTGCCAGCAGCTGGGGGGCAGGTTCCTACGAGCAGTACTTC.

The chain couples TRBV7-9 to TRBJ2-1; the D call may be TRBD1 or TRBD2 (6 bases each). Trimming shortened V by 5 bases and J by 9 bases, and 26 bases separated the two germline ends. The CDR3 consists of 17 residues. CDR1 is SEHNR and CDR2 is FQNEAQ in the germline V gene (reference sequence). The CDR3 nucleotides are TGTGCCAGCAGCCCCCCTCTGACGGGGGCCTCGAGAGGTGAGCAGTTCTTC. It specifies CASSPPLTGASRGEQFF.

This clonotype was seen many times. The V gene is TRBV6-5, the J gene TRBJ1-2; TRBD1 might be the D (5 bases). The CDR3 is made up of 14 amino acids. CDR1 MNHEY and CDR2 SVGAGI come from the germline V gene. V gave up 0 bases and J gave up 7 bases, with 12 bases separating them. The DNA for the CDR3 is TGTGCCAGCAGTTACTCGGGGGGGGTGTTTGGCTACACCTTC. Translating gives CASSYSGGVFGYTF.

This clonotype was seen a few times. Written as DNA, the CDR3 is TGTGCCAGCAGCCCCGAGCAGGAAGGAAACACCATATATTTT. Translated, it gives CASSPEQEGNTIYF. V gene TRBV9 combines with J gene TRBJ1-3; D not certain. Deletions cut 4 bases from V and 4 bases from J, with 12 bases between. In germline, CDR1 is SGDLS, CDR2 YYNGEE. This CDR3 comprises 14 residues.

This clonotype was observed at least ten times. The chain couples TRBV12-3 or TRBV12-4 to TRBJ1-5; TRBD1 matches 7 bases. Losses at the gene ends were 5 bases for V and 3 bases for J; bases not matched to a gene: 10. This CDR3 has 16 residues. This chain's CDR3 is CASSPPGDSFNQPQHF. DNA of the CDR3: TGTGCCAGCAGTCCCCCGGGGGACAGTTTCAATCAGCCCCAGCATTTT.

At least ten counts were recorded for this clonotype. This chain's CDR3 is CASSYDFTYEQYF. The CDR3 region has the DNA TGTGCCAGCAGTTACGACTTTACCTACGAGCAGTACTTC. The chain carries TRBV6-5 and TRBJ2-7, with D hard to call. Germline CDR1 MNHEY, CDR2 SVGAGI. CDR3 length: 13 amino acids. Trimming took 2 bases from V and 2 from J, leaving 7 bases between them.